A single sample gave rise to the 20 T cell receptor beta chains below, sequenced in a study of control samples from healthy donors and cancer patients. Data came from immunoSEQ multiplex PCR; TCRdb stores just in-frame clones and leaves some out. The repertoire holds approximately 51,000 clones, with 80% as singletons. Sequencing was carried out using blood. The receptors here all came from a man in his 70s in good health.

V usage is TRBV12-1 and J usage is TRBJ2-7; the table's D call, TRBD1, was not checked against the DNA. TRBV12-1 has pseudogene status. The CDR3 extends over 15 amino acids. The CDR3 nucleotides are TGTGCCAGCAGCTTCCGGGACAGGGGGCCTTGCGAGCAGTACTTC. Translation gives CASSFRDRGPCEQYF.

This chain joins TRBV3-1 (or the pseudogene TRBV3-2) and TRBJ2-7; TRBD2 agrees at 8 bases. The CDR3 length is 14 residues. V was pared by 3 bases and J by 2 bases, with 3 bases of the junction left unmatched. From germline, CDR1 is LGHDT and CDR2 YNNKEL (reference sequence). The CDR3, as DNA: TGTGCCAGCAGCCACCTTAGCGGGACCTACGAGCAGTACTTC. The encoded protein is CASSHLSGTYEQYF.

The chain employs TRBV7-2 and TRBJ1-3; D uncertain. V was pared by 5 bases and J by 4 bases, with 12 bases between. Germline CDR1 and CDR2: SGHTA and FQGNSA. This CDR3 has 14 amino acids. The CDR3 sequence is CASSDSLGGNTIYF. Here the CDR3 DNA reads TGTGCCAGCAGCGATTCATTGGGGGGAAACACCATATATTTT.

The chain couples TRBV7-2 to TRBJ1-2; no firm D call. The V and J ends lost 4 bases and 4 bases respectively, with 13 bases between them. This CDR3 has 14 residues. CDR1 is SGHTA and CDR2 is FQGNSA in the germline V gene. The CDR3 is CASSYSGESYGYTF. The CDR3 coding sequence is TGTGCCAGCAGCTATAGTGGTGAATCCTATGGCTACACCTTC.

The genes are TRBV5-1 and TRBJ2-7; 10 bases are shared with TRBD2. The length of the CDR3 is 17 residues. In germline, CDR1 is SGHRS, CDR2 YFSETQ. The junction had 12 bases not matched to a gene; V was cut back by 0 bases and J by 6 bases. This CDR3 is CASSLGSGGMGSTEQYF. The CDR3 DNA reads TGCGCCAGCAGCTTGGGTAGCGGGGGGATGGGGTCTACCGAGCAGTACTTC. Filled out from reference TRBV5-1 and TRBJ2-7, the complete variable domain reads KAGVTQTPRYLIKTRGQQVTLSCSPISGHRSVSWYQQTPGQGLQFLFEYFSETQRNKGNFPGRFSGRQFSNSRSEMNVSTLELGDSALYLCASSLGSGGMGSTEQYFGPGTRLTVT.

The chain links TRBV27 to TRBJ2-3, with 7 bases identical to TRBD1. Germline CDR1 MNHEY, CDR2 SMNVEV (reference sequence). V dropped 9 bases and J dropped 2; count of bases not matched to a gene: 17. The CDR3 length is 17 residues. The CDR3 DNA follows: TGTGCCAGGAGGGGACAGTCCACTTTATATCACACAGATACGCAGTATTTT. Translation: CARRGQSTLYHTDTQYF.

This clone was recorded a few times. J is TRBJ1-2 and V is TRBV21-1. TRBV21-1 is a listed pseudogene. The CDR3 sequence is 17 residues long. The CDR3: CASSKGTHGGWNYGYTF. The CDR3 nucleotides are TGTGCCAGCAGCAAAGGGACTCACGGGGGTTGGAACTATGGCTACACCTTC.

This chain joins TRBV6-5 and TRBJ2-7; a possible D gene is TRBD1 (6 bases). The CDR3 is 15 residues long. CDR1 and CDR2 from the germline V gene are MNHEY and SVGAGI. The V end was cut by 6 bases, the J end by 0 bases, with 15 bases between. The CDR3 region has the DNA TGTGCCAGCAGGCCGAATCGGGACATCTCCTACGAGCAGTACTTC. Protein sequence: CASRPNRDISYEQYF.

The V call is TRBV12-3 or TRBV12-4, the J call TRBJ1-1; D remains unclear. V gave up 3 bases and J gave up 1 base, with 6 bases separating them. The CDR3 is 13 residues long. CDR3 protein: CASSLIQNTEAFF. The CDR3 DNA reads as TGTGCCAGCAGTTTGATACAGAACACTGAAGCTTTCTTT.

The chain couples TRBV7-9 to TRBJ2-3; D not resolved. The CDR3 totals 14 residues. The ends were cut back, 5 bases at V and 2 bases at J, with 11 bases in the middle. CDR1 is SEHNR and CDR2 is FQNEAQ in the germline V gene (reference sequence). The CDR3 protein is CASSPPGSTDTQYF. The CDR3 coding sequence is TGTGCCAGCAGCCCCCCCGGCTCCACAGATACGCAGTATTTT.

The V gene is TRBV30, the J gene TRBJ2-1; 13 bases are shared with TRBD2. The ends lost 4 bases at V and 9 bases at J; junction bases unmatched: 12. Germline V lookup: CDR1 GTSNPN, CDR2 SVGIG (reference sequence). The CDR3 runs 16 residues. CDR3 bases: TGTGCCTGGACCCTGGGACTAGCGGGGCCGGGGGGTGAGCAGTTCTTC. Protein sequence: CAWTLGLAGPGGEQFF.

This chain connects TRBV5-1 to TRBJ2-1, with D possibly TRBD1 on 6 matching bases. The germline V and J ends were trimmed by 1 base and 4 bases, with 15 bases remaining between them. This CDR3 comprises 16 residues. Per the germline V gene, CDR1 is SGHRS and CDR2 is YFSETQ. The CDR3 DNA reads TGCGCCAGCAGCTTGCGACAAGTACAGGGATACAATGAGCAGTTCTTC. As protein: CASSLRQVQGYNEQFF.

The DNA for the CDR3 is TGTGCCAGCAGCTCGCTTACTAGTGGGGATCAGCCCCAGCATTTT. This sequence encodes CASSSLTSGDQPQHF. The J gene is TRBJ1-5, the V gene TRBV7-8, with D uncertain. Deletions cut 4 bases from V and 5 bases from J, with 15 bases between. The CDR3 totals 15 residues. Germline-derived CDR1 and CDR2 are SGHVS and FQNEAQ.

CDR3 in DNA: TGTGCCAGCAGCTTAGGCATCTATGGCTACACCTTC. It translates to CASSLGIYGYTF. The V and J genes are TRBV7-9 and TRBJ1-2; D is ambiguous. The length of the CDR3 is 12 residues. Trimming cost V 1 base and J 4 bases, with 4 bases left between them. Germline values: CDR1 SEHNR, CDR2 FQNEAQ (reference sequence).

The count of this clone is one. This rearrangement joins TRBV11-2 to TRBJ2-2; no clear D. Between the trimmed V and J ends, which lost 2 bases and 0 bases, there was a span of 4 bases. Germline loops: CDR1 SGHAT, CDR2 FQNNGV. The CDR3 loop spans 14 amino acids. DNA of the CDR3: TGTGCCAGCAGCTTAAACCCGAACACCGGGGAGCTGTTTTTT. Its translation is CASSLNPNTGELFF.

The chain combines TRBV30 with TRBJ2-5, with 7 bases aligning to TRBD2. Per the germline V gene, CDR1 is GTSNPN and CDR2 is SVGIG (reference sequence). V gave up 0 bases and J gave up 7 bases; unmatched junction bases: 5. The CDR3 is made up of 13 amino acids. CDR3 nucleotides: TGTGCCTGGAGTGTAACTAGCGCCGGGACCCAGTACTTC. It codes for CAWSVTSAGTQYF.

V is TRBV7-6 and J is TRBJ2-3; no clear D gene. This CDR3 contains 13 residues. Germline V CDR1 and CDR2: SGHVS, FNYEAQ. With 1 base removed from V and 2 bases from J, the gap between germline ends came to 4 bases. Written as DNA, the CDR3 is TGTGCCAGCAGCTTAGACTTCACAGATACGCAGTATTTT. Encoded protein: CASSLDFTDTQYF.

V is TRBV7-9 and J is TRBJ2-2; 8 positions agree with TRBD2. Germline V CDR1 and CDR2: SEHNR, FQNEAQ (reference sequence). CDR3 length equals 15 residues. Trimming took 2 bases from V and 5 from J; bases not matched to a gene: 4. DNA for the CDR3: TGTGCCAGCAGCTTAAGCCTAGCGGGTACCGGGGAGCTGTTTTTT. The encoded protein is CASSLSLAGTGELFF.

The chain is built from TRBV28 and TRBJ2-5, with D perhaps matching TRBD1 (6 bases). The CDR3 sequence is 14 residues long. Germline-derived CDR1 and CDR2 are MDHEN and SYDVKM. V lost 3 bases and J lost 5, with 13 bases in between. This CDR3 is CASSFPGGGETQYF. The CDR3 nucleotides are TGTGCCAGCAGTTTCCCTGGGGGCGGGGAGACCCAGTACTTC.

For the CDR3, the DNA is TGTGCCAGTAGTACCTCGTACCAGGGGGCGGTGTACCAAGAGACCCAGTACTTC. Encoded protein: CASSTSYQGAVYQETQYF. The genes are TRBV19 and TRBJ2-5; 8 bases are a match to TRBD1. Germline CDR1 reads LNHDA; CDR2 reads SQIVND (reference sequence). Losses at the gene ends were 4 bases for V and 0 bases for J; bases not matched to a gene: 13. The CDR3 covers 18 residues.